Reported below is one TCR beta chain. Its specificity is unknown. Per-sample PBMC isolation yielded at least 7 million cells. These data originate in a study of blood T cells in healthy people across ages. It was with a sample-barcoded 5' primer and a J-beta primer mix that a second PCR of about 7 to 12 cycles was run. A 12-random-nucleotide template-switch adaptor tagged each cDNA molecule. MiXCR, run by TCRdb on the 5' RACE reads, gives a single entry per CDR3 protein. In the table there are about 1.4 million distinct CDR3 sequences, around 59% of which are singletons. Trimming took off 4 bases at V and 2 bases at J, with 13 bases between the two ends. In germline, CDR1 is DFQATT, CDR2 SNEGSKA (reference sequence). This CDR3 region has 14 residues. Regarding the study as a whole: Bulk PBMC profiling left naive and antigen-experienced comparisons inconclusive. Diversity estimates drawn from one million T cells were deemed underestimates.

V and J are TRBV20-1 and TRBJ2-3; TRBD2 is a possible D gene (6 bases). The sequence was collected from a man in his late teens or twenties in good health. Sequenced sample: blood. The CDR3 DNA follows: TGCAGTGCTAATCCTAGCGTTGACACAGATACGCAGTATTTT. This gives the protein CSANPSVDTDTQYF.